This passage covers 3 T cell receptor beta chains from one sample sequenced in a study of CD4 T cells in relation to SARS-CoV-2 and coronaviruses. CD4+ T cells from unexposed donors were obtained before the COVID-19 pandemic (2011-2018). TCRdb's copy holds only in-frame clones and misses some; the assay was immunoSEQ multiplex PCR. Among roughly 60,000 clones listed, roughly 93% were seen once. The sample was naive CD4+ T cells from PBMCs. Noted subset: naive CD4+ T cells isolated by negative enrichment. The receptor source for this set is a human donor in good health.

This rearrangement joins TRBV27 to TRBJ1-5; D uncertain. The CDR3 extends over 12 amino acids. Germline values: CDR1 MNHEY, CDR2 SMNVEV (reference sequence). V was shortened by 8 bases and J by 6 bases, with 11 bases between the two germline ends. The CDR3 sequence is CASGSERQPQHF. CDR3 sequence (DNA): TGTGCCAGCGGTTCCGAACGTCAGCCCCAGCATTTT.

The CDR3 sequence is CATSRAERQDEAFF. CDR3 nucleotide sequence: TGTGCCACCAGCAGAGCCGAGAGACAGGATGAAGCTTTCTTT. The chain carries TRBV15 and TRBJ1-1; possible D gene TRBD1, 6 bases. Trimming cost V 1 base and J 7 bases, with 13 bases left between them. This CDR3 has 14 amino acids. Germline V gene lookup returns CDR1 LNHNV and CDR2 YYDKDF (reference sequence).

V usage is TRBV10-1 and J usage is TRBJ2-3, with 11 bases matching TRBD2. The CDR3 is made up of 16 amino acids. The V and J ends lost 3 bases and 3 bases, in that order; junction bases with no gene match: 5. Germline V lookup: CDR1 WNHNN, CDR2 SYGVQD (reference sequence). For the CDR3, the DNA is TGCGCCAGCAGTGATCCACTAGCGGGAGAGACAGATACGCAGTATTTT. As protein: CASSDPLAGETDTQYF.